This TCR beta chain is from a study of OX40 agonist ivuxolimab in advanced cancers. Across the whole study: The patients' treatment was ivuxolimab, an agonistic anti-OX40 (CD134) antibody. Every 2 weeks, ivuxolimab was infused into the patients intravenously at between 0.01 and 10 mg/kg.

V was pared by 0 bases and J by 8 bases, with 14 bases between. This CDR3 contains 15 residues. Germline V gene data show CDR1 as SGDLS and CDR2 as YYNGEE. Clones were sequenced by immunoSEQ multiplex PCR, and TCRdb holds only the in-frame ones, with some missing. The repertoire has approximately 87,000 clones, about 90% of them found once; the top ten carry approximately 0.81%. The genes are TRBV9 and TRBJ1-4; D remains unclear. The TCR originated in an adult with an advanced solid tumor such as melanoma, head and neck, liver or kidney cancer. Sample: CD4+ or CD8+ T cells sorted from blood, taken in a trial of the OX40 agonist ivuxolimab. The DNA of the CDR3 is TGTGCCAGCAGCGTAGGCGGAGGGTCCCGGGAAAAACTGTTTTTT. This gives the protein CASSVGGGSREKLFF. The whole variable domain, remainder taken from reference TRBV9 and TRBJ1-4, is DSGVTQTPKHLITATGQRVTLRCSPRSGDLSVYWYQQSLDQGLQFLIQYYNGEERAKGNILERFSAQQFPDLHSELNLSSLELGDSALYFCASSVGGGSREKLFFGSGTQLSVL.